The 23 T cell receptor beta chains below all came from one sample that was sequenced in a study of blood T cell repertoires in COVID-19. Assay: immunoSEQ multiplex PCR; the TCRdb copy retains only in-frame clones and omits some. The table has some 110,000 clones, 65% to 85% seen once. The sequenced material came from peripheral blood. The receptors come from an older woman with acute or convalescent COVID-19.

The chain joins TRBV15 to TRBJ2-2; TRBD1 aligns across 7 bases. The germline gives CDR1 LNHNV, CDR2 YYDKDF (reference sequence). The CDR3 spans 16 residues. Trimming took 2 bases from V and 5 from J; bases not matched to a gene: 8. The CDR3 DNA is TGTGCCACCAGCAGATCCCACCCCAGGGGGACCGGGGAGCTGTTTTTT. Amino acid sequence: CATSRSHPRGTGELFF.

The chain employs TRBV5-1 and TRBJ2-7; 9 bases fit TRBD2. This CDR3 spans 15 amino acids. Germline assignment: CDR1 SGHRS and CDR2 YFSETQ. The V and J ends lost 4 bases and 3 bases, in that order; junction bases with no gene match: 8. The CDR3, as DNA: TGCGCCAGCAGCGAGGGACTAGCATCTTACTACGAGCAGTACTTC. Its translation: CASSEGLASYYEQYF.

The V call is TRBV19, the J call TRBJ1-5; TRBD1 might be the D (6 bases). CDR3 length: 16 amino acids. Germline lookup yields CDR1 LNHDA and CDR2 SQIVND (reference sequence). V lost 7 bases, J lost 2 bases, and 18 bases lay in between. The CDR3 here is CASNLQGLSGNQPQHF. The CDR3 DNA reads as TGTGCCAGTAACCTACAGGGTCTTAGTGGCAATCAGCCCCAGCATTTT.

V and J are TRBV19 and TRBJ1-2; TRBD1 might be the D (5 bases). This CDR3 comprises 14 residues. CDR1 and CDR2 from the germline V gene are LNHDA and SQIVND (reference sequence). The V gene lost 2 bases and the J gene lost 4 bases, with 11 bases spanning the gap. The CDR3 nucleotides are TGTGCCAGTAGTATACAGGGTTTTTCCTATGGCTACACCTTC. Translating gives CASSIQGFSYGYTF.

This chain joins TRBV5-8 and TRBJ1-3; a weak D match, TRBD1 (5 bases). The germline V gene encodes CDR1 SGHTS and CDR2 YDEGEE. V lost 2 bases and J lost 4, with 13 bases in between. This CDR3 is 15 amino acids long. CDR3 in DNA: TGTGCCAGCAGCTTCGGAGGGGATACCGGAAACACCATATATTTT. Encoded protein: CASSFGGDTGNTIYF.

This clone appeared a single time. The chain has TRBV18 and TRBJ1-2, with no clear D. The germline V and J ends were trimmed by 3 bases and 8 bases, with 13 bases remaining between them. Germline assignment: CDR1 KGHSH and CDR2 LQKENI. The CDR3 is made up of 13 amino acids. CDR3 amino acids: CASSPGLQEGYTF. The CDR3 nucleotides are TGTGCCAGCTCACCCGGACTGCAAGAGGGCTACACCTTC.

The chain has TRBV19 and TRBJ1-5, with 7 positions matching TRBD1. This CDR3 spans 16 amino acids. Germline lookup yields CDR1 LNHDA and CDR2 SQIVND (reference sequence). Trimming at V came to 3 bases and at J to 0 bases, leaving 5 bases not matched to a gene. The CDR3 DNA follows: TGTGCCAGTAGTATTGGGACAGACATTAGCAATCAGCCCCAGCATTTT. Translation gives CASSIGTDISNQPQHF.

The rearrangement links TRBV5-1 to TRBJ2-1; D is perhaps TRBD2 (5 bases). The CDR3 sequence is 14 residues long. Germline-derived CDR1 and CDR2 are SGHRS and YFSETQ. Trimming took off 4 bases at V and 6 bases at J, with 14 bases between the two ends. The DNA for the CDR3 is TGCGCCAGCAGCCCTACTCCGGGGTCCAATGAGCAGTTCTTC. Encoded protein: CASSPTPGSNEQFF.

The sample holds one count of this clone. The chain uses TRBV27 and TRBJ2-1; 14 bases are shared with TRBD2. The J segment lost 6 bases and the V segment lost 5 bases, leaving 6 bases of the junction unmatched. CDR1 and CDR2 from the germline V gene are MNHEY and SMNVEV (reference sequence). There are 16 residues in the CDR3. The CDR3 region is CASSKRTSGGINEQFF. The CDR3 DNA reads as TGTGCCAGCAGTAAACGGACTAGCGGGGGGATCAATGAGCAGTTCTTC.

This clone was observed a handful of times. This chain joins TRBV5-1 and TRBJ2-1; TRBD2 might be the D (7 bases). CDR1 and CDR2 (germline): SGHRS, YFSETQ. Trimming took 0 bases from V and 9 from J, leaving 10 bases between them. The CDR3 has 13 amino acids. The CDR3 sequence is CASSLAGGIEQFF. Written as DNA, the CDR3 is TGCGCCAGCAGCTTGGCGGGGGGCATTGAGCAGTTCTTC.

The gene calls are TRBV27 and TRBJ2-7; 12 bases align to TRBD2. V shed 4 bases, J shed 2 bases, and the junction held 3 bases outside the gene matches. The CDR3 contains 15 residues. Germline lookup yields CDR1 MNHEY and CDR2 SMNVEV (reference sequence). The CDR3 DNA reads TGTGCCAGCAGTTCCGGACTAGCGGGGACCTACGAGCAGTACTTC. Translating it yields CASSSGLAGTYEQYF.

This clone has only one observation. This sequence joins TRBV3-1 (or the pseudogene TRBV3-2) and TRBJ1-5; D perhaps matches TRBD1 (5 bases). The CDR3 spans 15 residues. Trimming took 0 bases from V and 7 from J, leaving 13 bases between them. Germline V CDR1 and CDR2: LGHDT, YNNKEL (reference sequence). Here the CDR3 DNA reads TGTGCCAGCAGCCAAGATTTCGGGGGAGGGCAGCCCCAGCATTTT. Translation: CASSQDFGGGQPQHF.

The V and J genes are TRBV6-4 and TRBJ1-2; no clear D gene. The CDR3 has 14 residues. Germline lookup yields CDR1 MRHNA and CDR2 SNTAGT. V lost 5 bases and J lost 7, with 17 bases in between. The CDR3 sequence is CASSTTATSTGYTF. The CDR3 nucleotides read TGTGCCAGCAGTACAACCGCGACATCCACTGGCTACACCTTC.

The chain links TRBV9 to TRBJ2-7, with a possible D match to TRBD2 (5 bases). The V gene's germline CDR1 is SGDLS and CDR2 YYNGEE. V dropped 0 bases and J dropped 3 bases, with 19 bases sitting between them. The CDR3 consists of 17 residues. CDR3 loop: CASSVGSVLAPLYEQYF. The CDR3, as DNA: TGTGCCAGCAGCGTAGGTTCCGTGCTAGCTCCTCTCTACGAGCAGTACTTC.

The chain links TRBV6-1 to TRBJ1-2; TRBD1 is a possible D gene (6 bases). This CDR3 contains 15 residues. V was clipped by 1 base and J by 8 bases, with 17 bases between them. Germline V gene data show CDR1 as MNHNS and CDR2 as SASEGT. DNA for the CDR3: TGTGCCAGCAGTGAAGGATTACAGGGAAAGTGGGGCTACACCTTC. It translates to CASSEGLQGKWGYTF.

The CDR3 region has the DNA TGCAGCGCGGACAGGGATATGAACACTGAAGCTTTCTTT. Protein product: CSADRDMNTEAFF. The chain has TRBV29-1 and TRBJ1-1; 8 nucleotides align to TRBD1. Per the germline V gene, CDR1 is SQVTM and CDR2 is ANQGSEA. V shed 7 bases, J shed 0 bases, and the junction held 4 bases outside the gene matches. The CDR3 runs 13 residues.

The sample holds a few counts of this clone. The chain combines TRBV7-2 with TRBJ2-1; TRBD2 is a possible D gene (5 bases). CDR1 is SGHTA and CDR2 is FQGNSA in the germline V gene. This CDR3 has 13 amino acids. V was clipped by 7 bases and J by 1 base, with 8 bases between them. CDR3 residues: CASTEGSYNEQFF. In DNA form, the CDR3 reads TGTGCCAGCACCGAGGGATCCTACAATGAGCAGTTCTTC.

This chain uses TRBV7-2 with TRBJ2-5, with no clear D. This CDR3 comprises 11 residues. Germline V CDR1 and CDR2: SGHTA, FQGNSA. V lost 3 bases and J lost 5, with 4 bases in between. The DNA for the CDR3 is TGTGCCAGCAGCTTTATGGAGACCCAGTACTTC. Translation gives CASSFMETQYF.

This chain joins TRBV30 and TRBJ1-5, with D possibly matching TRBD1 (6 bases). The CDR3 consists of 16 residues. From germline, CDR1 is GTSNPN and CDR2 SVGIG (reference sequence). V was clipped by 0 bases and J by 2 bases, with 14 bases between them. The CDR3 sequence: CAWSVKNPGGNQPQHF. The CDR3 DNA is TGTGCCTGGAGTGTAAAGAACCCAGGGGGCAATCAGCCCCAGCATTTT.

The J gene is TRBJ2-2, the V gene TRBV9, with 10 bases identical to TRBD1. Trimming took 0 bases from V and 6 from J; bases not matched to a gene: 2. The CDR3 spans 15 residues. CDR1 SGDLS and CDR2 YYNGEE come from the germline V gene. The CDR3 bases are TGTGCCAGCAGCGTAGCAGGACAGGGGGCCGGGGAGCTGTTTTTT. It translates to CASSVAGQGAGELFF.

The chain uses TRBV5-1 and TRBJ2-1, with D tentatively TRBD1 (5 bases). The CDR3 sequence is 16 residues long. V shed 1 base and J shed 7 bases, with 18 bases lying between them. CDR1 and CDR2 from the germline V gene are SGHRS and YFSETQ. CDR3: CASSLSQTVHTNEQFF. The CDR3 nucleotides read TGCGCCAGCAGCTTGTCTCAGACAGTACATACAAATGAGCAGTTCTTC. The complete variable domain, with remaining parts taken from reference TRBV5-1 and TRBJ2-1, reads KAGVTQTPRYLIKTRGQQVTLSCSPISGHRSVSWYQQTPGQGLQFLFEYFSETQRNKGNFPGRFSGRQFSNSRSEMNVSTLELGDSALYLCASSLSQTVHTNEQFFGPGTRLTVL.

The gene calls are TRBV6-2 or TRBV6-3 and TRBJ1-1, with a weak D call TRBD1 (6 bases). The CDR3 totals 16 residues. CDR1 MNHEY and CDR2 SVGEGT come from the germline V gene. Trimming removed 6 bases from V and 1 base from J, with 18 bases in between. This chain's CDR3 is CASSHMTGPSNTEAFF. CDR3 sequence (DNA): TGTGCCAGCAGCCATATGACAGGACCATCGAACACTGAAGCTTTCTTT.

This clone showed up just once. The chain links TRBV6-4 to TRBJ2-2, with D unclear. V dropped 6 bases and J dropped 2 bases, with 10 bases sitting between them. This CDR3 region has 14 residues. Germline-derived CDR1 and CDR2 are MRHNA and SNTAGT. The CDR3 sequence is CASSPPVNTGELFF. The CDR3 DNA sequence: TGTGCCAGCAGCCCCCCCGTTAACACCGGGGAGCTGTTTTTT.